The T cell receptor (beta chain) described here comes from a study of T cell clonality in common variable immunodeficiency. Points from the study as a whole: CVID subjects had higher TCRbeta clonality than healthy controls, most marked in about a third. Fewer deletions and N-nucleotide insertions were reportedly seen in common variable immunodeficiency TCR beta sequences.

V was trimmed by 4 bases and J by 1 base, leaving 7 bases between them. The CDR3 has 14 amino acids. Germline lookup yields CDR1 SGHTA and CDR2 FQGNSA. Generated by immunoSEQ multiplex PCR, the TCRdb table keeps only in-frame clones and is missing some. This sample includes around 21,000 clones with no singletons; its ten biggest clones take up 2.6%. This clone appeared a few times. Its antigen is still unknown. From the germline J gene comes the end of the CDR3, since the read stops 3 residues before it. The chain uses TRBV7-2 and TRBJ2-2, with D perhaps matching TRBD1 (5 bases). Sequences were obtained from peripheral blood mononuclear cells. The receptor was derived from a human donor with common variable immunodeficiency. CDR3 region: CASSYRRNTGELFF. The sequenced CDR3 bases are TGTGCCAGCAGCTACAGGAGGAACACCGGGGAG.